This T cell receptor beta chain was recovered during a study of OX40 agonist ivuxolimab in advanced cancers. Study details: Those enrolled were 82.7% male, with a mean age of around 55 years and ages from about 20 to 85.

As for this clone: Its matching antigen is unknown.

Study-wide points: Normalized T-cell clonal expansion was also low in some nonresponders.

This CDR3 is built from 13 residues. In germline, CDR1 is SGHTA, CDR2 FQGNSA. Unmatched junction bases numbered 10, after V lost 4 bases and J lost 15 bases. The protocol was immunoSEQ multiplex PCR, while the TCRdb copy is restricted to in-frame clones and leaves out a portion. This sample yields just under 8,000 clones, of which about nine tenths are seen a single time; 1.5% to 2% belongs to the top ten. This rearrangement joins TRBV7-2 to TRBJ2-1; 9 bases map to TRBD1. The TCR was taken from an adult with an advanced solid tumor such as melanoma, head and neck, liver or kidney cancer. The sequences come from CD4+ or CD8+ T cells sorted from blood, collected in a trial of the OX40 agonist ivuxolimab. CDR3 region: CASSSGTGFIAFF. CDR3 nucleotides: TGTGCCAGCAGCTCCGGGACAGGGTTCATAGCGTTCTTC.